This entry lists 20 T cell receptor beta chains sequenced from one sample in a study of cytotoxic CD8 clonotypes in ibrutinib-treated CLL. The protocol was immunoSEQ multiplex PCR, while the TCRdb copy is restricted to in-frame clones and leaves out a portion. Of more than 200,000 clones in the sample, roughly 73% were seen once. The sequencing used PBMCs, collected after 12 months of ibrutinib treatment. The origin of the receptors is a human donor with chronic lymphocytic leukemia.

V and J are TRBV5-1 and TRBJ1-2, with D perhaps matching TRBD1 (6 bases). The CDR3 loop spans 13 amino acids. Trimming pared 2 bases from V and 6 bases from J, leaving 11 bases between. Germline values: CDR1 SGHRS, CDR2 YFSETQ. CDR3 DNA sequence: TGCGCCAGCAGCTTCGGGGGCGGTGATGGCTACACCTTC. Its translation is CASSFGGGDGYTF.

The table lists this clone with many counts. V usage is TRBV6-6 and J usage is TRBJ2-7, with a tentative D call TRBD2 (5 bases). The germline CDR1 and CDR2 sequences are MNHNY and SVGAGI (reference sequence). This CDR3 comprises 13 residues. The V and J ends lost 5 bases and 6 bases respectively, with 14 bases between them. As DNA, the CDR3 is TGTGCCAGCAGTCCTCCCCCCGGGGTCGAGCAGTACTTC. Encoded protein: CASSPPPGVEQYF.

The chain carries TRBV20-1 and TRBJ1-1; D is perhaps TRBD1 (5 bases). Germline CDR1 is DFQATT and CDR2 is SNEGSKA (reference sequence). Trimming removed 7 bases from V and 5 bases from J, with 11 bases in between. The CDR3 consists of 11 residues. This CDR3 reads CSVGLETEAFF. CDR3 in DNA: TGCAGTGTGGGGCTGGAGACTGAAGCTTTCTTT.

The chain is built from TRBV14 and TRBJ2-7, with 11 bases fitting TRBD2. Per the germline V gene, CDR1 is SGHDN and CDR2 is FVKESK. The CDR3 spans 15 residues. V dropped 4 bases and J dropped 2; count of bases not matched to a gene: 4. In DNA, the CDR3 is TGTGCCAGCAGCCCGCATAGCGGGAGGGCCTACGAGCAGTACTTC. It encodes CASSPHSGRAYEQYF.

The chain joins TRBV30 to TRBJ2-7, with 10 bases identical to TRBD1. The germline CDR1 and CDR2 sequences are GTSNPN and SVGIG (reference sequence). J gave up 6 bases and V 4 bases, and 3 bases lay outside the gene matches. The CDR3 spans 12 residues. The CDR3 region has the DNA TGTGCCTGGAACCGGGACAGGGGCGAGCAGTACTTC. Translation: CAWNRDRGEQYF.

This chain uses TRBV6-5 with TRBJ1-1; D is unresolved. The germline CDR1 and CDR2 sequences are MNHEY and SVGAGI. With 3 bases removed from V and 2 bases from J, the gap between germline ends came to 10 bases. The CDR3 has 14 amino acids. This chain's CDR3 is CASSYKVYNTEAFF. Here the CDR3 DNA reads TGTGCCAGCAGTTATAAGGTTTACAACACTGAAGCTTTCTTT.

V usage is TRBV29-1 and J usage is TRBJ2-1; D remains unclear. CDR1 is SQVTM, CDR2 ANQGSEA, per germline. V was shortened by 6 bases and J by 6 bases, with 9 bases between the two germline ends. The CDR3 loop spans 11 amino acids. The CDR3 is CSVLVPNEQFF. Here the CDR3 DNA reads TGCAGCGTCCTCGTCCCCAATGAGCAGTTCTTC.

The CDR3 region is CASSVGPSGANVLTF. CDR3 DNA: TGTGCCAGCAGCGTAGGTCCCTCTGGGGCCAACGTCCTGACTTTC. This chain joins TRBV9 and TRBJ2-6; D call uncertain. This CDR3 is built from 15 residues. Germline lookup yields CDR1 SGDLS and CDR2 YYNGEE. The germline V and J ends were trimmed by 0 bases and 0 bases, with 4 bases remaining between them.

Written as DNA, the CDR3 is TGTGCCAGCAGTACTGGCTTGAGTGAAGCTTTCTTT. Amino acids: CASSTGLSEAFF. The chain links TRBV27 to TRBJ1-1; D not certain. The length of the CDR3 is 12 residues. The germline gives CDR1 MNHEY, CDR2 SMNVEV (reference sequence). Trimming removed 5 bases from V and 7 bases from J, with 11 bases in between.

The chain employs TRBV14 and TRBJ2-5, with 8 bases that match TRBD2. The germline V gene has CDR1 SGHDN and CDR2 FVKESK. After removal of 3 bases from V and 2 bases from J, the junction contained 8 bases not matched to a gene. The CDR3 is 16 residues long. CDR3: CASSHLGRLAQETQYF. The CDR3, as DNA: TGTGCCAGCAGCCACCTTGGAAGACTAGCGCAAGAGACCCAGTACTTC.

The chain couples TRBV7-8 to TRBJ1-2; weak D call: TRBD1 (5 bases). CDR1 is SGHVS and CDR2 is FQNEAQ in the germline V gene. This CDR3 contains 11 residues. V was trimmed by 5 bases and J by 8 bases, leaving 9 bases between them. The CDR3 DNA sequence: TGTGCCAGCAGCCCGGGGGTAGGCTACACCTTC. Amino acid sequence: CASSPGVGYTF.

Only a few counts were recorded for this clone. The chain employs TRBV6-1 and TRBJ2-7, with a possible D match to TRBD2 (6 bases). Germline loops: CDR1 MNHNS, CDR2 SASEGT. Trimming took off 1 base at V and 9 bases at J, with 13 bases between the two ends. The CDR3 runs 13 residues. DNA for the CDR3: TGTGCCAGCAGTGAAGTTGGGGGGACCCCGCAGTACTTC. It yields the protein CASSEVGGTPQYF.

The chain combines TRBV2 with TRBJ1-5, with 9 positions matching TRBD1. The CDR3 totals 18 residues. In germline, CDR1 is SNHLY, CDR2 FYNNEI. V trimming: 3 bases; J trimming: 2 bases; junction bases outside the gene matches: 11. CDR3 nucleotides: TGTGCCAGCAGTGAGGGTGGGACAGGGTACCTGGGCAATCAGCCCCAGCATTTT. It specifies CASSEGGTGYLGNQPQHF. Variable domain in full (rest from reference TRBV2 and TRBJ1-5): EPEVTQTPSHQVTQMGQEVILRCVPISNHLYFYWYRQILGQKVEFLVSFYNNEISEKSEIFDDQFSVERPDGSNFTLKIRSTKLEDSAMYFCASSEGGTGYLGNQPQHFGDGTRLSIL.

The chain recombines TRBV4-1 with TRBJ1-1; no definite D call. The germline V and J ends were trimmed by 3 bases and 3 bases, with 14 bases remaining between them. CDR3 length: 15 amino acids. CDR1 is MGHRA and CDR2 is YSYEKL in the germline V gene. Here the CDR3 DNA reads TGCGCCAGCAGCCATGGAGGGTTGAAGGACACTGAAGCTTTCTTT. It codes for CASSHGGLKDTEAFF.

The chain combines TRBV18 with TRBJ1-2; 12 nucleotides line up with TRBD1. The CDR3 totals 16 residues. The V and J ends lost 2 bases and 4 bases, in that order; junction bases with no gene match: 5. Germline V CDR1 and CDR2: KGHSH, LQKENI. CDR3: CASSPAGTGGTYGYTF. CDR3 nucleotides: TGTGCCAGCTCACCAGCTGGGACAGGGGGCACCTATGGCTACACCTTC.

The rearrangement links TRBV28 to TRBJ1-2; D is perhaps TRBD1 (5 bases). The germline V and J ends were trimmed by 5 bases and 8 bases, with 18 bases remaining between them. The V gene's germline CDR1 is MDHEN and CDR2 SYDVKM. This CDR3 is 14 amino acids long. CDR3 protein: CASSPGDGARGYTF. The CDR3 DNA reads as TGTGCCAGCAGTCCCGGGGACGGCGCGCGCGGCTACACCTTC.

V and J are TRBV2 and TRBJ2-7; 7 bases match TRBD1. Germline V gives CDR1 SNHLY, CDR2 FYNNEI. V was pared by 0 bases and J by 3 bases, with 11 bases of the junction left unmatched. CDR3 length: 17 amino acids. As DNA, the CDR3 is TGTGCCAGCAGTGAAGCGCAGAGGGGGCAGTGGGGCTACGAGCAGTACTTC. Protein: CASSEAQRGQWGYEQYF.

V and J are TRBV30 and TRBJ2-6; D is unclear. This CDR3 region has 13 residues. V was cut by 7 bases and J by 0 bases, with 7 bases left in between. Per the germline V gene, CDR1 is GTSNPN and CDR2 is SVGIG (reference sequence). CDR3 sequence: CALSTSGANVLTF. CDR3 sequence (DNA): TGTGCCTTATCAACCTCTGGGGCCAACGTCCTGACTTTC.

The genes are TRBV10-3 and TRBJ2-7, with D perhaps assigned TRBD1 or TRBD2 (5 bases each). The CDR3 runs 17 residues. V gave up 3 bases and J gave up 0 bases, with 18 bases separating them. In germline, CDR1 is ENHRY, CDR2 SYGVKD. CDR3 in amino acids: CAISDTGTLGFSYEQYF. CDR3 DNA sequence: TGTGCCATCAGTGACACGGGGACCCTGGGGTTCTCCTACGAGCAGTACTTC.

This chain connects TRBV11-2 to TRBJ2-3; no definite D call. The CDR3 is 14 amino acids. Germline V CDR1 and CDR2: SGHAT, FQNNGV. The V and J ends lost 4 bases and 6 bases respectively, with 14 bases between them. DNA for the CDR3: TGTGCCAGCAGCTCGGGCACGCCGAGGGATACGCAGTATTTT. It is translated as CASSSGTPRDTQYF.